These 7 T cell receptor beta chains were all obtained from the same sample, sequenced in a study of T cell responses to AZD1222 COVID-19 vaccine. Measured with immunoSEQ multiplex PCR; TCRdb has only the in-frame clones, and not every one. The sample yields about 160,000 clones, around 90% seen once. Source: peripheral blood, taken on day 0 of AZD1222 vaccination. The source of these receptors is an adult in good health.

CDR3 DNA sequence: TGTGCCAGCAGCGAAAGGGCCCGGGGGAGGGTGCTGAACACCATATATTTT. Amino acids: CASSERARGRVLNTIYF. The V call is TRBV2, the J call TRBJ1-3, with D maybe TRBD1 (5 bases). Looked up from germline, CDR1 is SNHLY and CDR2 is FYNNEI. The CDR3 is 17 amino acids. The germline V and J ends were trimmed by 6 bases and 7 bases, with 25 bases remaining between them.

The chain is built from TRBV27 and TRBJ2-7, with D hard to call. The germline V gene has CDR1 MNHEY and CDR2 SMNVEV (reference sequence). The ends were cut back, 5 bases at V and 9 bases at J, with 20 bases in the middle. This CDR3 is built from 14 residues. The CDR3: CASSADILGIGQYF. The CDR3 nucleotides are TGTGCCAGCAGTGCCGATATTTTGGGGATCGGGCAGTACTTC.

This chain uses TRBV7-3 with TRBJ1-1; D is perhaps TRBD1 (5 bases). The V and J ends lost 5 bases and 2 bases respectively, with 15 bases between them. Per the germline V gene, CDR1 is SGHTA and CDR2 is FQGTGA. The CDR3 extends over 15 amino acids. CDR3 in DNA: TGTGCCAGCAGCGACATGGGGGGTCAAAACACTGAAGCTTTCTTT. Translation: CASSDMGGQNTEAFF.

The rearrangement joins TRBV19 to TRBJ2-7; the D call may be TRBD1 or TRBD2 (6 bases each). This CDR3 contains 14 residues. From germline, CDR1 is LNHDA and CDR2 SQIVND (reference sequence). V lost 2 bases to trimming and J lost 3 bases, with 11 bases between them. The CDR3 coding sequence is TGTGCCAGTAGTATAAAAGGGGGAGGCTACGAGCAGTACTTC. It codes for CASSIKGGGYEQYF.

The rearrangement links TRBV5-4 to TRBJ2-5; TRBD2 matches 9 bases. The V segment lost 0 bases and the J segment 5 bases; nucleotides outside the gene matches: 5. Per the germline V gene, CDR1 is SGHNT and CDR2 is YYREEE (reference sequence). The CDR3 spans 15 residues. In nucleotides, the CDR3 is TGTGCCAGCAGCTTGGGCGGGAGGGCCGAGGAGACCCAGTACTTC. Residues: CASSLGGRAEETQYF. The full variable domain, completed using reference TRBV5-4 and TRBJ2-5, is ETGVTQSPTHLIKTRGQQVTLRCSSQSGHNTVSWYQQALGQGPQFIFQYYREEENGRGNFPPRFSGLQFPNYSSELNVNALELDDSALYLCASSLGGRAEETQYFGPGTRLLVL.

CDR3 in DNA: TGTGCCAGCAGCCGGGACTTGCCTTATTCTAACACACACGGTACGCAGTATTTT. Its protein is CASSRDLPYSNTHGTQYF. The chain couples TRBV3-1 (or the pseudogene TRBV3-2) to TRBJ2-3, with D maybe TRBD2 (6 bases). CDR1 is LGHDT and CDR2 is YNNKEL in the germline V gene (reference sequence). This CDR3 has 18 amino acids. V lost 4 bases, J lost 8 bases, and 28 bases lay in between.

The sample holds one count of this clone. The rearrangement uses TRBV5-1 and TRBJ1-3; D is uncertain. Trimming took off 4 bases at V and 4 bases at J, with 12 bases between the two ends. The CDR3 is 14 residues long. Germline V gene sequence: CDR1 SGHRS, CDR2 YFSETQ. Here the CDR3 DNA reads TGCGCCAGCAGCCTCAATACTAACGGAAACACCATATATTTT. The encoded protein is CASSLNTNGNTIYF.